This TCR beta chain was observed in a study of T-cell memory formation after mild COVID-19. Across the study: TCR clusters mostly belonged to single donors.

Study outcomes and limitations: Of the contracting clones, CD4+ ones lay mainly in CM and EM, and CD8+ ones in EMRA.

With constant-segment primers, 5'RACE yielded cDNA libraries of TCR alpha and TCR beta that carried sample barcodes and UMIs. MiXCR, run by TCRdb on the 5' RACE reads, gives a single entry per CDR3 protein. The table shows under 550,000 distinct CDR3 sequences, with 15% to 20% occurring only once. This clonotype was recorded a few times. What it binds is unknown. The CDR3 extends over 13 amino acids. V was clipped by 2 bases and J by 3 bases, with 11 bases between them. CDR1 is DFQATT, CDR2 SNEGSKA, per germline (reference sequence). The sample taken for sequencing was PBMCs or a T cell subset sorted from them (not recorded which). V and J are TRBV20-1 and TRBJ2-7; TRBD2 might be the D (5 bases). This sequence originates from an adult woman who had mild COVID-19 (a few samples of this study predate the infection). Cell type and time point are not known. CDR3 loop: CSARRKTNYEQYF. The CDR3 coding sequence is TGCAGTGCTAGACGAAAGACTAACTACGAGCAGTACTTC.